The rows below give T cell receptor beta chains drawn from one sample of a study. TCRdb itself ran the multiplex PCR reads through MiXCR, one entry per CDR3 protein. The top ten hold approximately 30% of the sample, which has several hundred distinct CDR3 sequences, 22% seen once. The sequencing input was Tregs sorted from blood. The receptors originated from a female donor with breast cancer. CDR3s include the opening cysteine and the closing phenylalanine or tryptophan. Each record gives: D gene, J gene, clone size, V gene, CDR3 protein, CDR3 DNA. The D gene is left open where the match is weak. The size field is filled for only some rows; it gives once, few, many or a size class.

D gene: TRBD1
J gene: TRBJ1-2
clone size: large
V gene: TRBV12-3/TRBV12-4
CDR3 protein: CASSPDRVNGYTF
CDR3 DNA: TGTGCCAGCAGTCCGGACAGGGTGAATGGCTACACCTTC

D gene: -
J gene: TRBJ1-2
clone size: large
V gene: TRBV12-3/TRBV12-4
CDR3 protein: CASSSGANYGYTF
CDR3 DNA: TGTGCCAGCAGCTCAGGGGCTAACTATGGCTACACCTTC

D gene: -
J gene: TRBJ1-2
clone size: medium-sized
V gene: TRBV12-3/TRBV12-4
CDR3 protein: CASSFVQGRDGYTF
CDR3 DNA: TGTGCCAGCAGTTTCGTTCAGGGTCGGGATGGCTACACCTTC

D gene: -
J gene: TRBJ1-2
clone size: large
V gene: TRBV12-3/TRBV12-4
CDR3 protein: CASADLTGLRGYTF
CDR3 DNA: TGTGCCAGCGCCGACCTTACAGGATTACGTGGCTACACCTTC

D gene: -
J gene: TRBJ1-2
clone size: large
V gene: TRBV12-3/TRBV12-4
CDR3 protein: CASRPTGTPNYGYTF
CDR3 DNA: TGTGCCAGCAGACCAACCGGGACACCGAACTATGGCTACACCTTC

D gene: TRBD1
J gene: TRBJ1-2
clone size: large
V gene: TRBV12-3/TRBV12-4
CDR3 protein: CASAWRDRSYGYTF
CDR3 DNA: TGTGCCAGCGCCTGGAGGGACAGGAGCTATGGCTACACCTTC

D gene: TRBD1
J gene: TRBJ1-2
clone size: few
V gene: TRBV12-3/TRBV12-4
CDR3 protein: CASSRDSYGYTF
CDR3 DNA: TGTGCCAGCAGTCGGGACAGCTATGGCTACACCTTC

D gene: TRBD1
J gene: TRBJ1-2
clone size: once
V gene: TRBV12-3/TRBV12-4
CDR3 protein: CASTRTGSYGYTF
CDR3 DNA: TGTGCCAGCACTCGGACAGGGTCCTATGGCTACACCTTC

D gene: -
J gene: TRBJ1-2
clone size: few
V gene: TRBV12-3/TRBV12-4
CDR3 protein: CASSPTVGYGYTF
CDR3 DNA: TGTGCCAGCAGTCCGACAGTGGGCTATGGCTACACCTTC

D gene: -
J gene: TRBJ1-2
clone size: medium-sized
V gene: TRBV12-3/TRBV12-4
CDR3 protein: CASSFEAGFGYTF
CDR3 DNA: TGTGCCAGCAGTTTTGAGGCAGGCTTTGGCTACACCTTC

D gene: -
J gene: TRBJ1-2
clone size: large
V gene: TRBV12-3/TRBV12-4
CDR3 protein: CASRTRRVDGYTF
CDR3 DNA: TGTGCCAGCAGGACGCGGAGGGTCGATGGCTACACCTTC

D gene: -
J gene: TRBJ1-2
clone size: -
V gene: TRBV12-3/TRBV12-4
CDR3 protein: CASSFSGTNYGYTF
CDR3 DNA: TGTGCCAGCAGTTTCTCCGGGACTAACTATGGCTACACCTTC

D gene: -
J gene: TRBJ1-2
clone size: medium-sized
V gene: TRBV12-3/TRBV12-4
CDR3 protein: CASSPRQNYGYTF
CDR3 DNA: TGTGCCAGCAGTCCGCGACAGAATTATGGCTACACCTTC

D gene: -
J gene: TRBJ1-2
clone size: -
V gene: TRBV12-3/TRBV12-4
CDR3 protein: CATDSGLLGYTF
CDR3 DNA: TGTGCCACTGACAGTGGGCTCCTTGGCTACACCTTC

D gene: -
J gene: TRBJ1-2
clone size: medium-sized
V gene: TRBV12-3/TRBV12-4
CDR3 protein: CASSSHGTSYGYTF
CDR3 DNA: TGTGCCAGCAGCTCCCACGGAACATCCTATGGCTACACCTTC

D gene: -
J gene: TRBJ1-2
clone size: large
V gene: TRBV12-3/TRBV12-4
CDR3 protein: CASSDGLYGYTF
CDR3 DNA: TGTGCCAGCAGCGACGGACTCTATGGCTACACCTTC

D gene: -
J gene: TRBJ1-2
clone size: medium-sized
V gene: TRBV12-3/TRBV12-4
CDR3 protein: CASAPGLGNYGYTF
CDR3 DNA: TGTGCCAGCGCCCCAGGGCTAGGGAACTATGGCTACACCTTC

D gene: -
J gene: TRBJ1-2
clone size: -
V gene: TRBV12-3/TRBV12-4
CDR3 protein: CASSFRLEGPVDGYTF
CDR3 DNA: TGTGCCAGCAGTTTCCGCCTAGAGGGGCCTGTAGATGGCTACACCTTC